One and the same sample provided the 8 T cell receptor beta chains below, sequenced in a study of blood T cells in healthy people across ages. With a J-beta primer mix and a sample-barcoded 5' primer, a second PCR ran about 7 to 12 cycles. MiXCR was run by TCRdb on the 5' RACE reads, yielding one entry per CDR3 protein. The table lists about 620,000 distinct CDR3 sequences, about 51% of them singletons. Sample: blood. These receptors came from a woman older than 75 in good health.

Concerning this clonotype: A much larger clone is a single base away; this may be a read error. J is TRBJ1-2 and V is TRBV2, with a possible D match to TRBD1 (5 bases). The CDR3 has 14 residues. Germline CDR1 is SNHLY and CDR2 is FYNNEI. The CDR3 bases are TGTACCAGCAGTGGTCAGGGCAGTCACTATGGCTACACCTTC. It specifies CTSSGQGSHYGYTF.

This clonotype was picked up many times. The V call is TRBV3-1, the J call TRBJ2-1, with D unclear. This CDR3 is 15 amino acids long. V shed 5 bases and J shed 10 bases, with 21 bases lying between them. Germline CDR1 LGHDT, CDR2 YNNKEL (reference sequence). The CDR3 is CASSFTRVALGEQFF. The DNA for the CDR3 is TGTGCCAGCAGCTTTACTCGGGTCGCGTTGGGAGAGCAGTTCTTC.

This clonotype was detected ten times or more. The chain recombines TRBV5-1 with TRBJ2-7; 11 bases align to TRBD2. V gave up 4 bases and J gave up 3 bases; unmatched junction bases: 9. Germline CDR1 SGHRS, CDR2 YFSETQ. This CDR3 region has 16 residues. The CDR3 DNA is TGCGCCAGCAGCCTTACGACTAGCGGGGTTAACTACGAGCAGTACTTC. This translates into CASSLTTSGVNYEQYF.

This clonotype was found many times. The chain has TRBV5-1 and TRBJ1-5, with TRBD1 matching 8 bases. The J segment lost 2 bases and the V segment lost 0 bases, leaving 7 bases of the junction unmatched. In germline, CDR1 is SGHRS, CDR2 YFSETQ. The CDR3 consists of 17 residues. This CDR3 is CASSLGLAGGGNQPQHF. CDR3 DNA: TGCGCCAGCAGCTTGGGATTGGCAGGGGGCGGCAATCAGCCCCAGCATTTT.

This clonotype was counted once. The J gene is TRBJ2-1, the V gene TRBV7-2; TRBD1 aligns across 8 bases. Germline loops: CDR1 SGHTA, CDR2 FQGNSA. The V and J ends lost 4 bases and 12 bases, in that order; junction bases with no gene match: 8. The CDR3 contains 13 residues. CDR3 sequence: CASSSQQGAGQFF. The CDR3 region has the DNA TGTGCCAGCAGCTCCCAGCAGGGGGCTGGGCAGTTCTTC.

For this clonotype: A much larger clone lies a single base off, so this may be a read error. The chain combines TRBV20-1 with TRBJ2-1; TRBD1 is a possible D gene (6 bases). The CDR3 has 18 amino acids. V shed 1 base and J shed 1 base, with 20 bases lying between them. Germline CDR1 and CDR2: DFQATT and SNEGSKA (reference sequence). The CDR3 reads CSARAQGWNRGSYNEQFF. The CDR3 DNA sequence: TGCAGTGCTAGAGCTCAGGGGTGGAATCGAGGGTCCTACAATGAGCAGTTCTTC.

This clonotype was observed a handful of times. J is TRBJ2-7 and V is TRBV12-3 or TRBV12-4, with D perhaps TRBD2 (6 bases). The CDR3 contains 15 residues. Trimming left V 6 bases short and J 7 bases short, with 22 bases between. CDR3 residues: CASRALGGLQDEQYF. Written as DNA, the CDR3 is TGTGCCAGCAGGGCCCTCGGAGGGTTACAGGATGAGCAGTACTTC.

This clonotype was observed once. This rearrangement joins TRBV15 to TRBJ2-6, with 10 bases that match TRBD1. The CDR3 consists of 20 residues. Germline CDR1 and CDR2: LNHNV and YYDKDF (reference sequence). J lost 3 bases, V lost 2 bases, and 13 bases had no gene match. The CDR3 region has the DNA TGTGCCACCAGCAGACCTACCGGGACAGGGGTTTTTAGTGGGGCCAACGTCCTGACTTTC. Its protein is CATSRPTGTGVFSGANVLTF. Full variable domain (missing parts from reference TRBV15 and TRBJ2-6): DAMVIQNPRYQVTQFGKPVTLSCSQTLNHNVMYWYQQKSSQAPKLLFHYYDKDFNNEADTPDNFQSRRPNTSFCFLDIRSPGLGDTAMYLCATSRPTGTGVFSGANVLTFGAGSRLTVL.